These 13 T cell receptor beta chains share one sample of origin, sequenced in a study of blood T cells in healthy people across ages. For the second PCR, which ran for about 6 to 11 cycles, a sample-barcoded 5' primer and a J-beta primer mix were used. TCRdb reprocessed the 5' RACE reads with MiXCR, giving one entry per CDR3 protein. The sample has under 750,000 distinct CDR3 sequences, 47% seen once. Sequenced material: blood. These TCRs come from an elderly man in good health.

This chain uses TRBV11-2 with TRBJ2-1; possibly TRBD2 for D (5 bases). The CDR3 contains 14 residues. Per germline, CDR1 SGHAT and CDR2 FQNNGV. Trimming stripped 2 bases from V and 6 bases from J, with 11 bases between. The CDR3 bases are TGTGCCAGCAGCTTACGTAGCGCCGCCAATGAGCAGTTCTTC. It codes for CASSLRSAANEQFF.

This clonotype occurred a few times. The chain carries TRBV6-6 and TRBJ1-1; no firm D call. The CDR3 loop spans 15 amino acids. The germline V and J ends were trimmed by 0 bases and 1 base, with 9 bases remaining between them. Germline V CDR1 and CDR2: MNHNY, SVGAGI (reference sequence). Here the CDR3 reads CASSYSKDGNTEAFF. The CDR3 coding sequence is TGTGCCAGCAGTTACTCGAAGGATGGGAACACTGAAGCTTTCTTT.

V usage is TRBV6-2 or TRBV6-3 and J usage is TRBJ2-7; 14 bases fit TRBD2. Germline CDR1 MNHEY, CDR2 SVGEGT. V shed 10 bases, J shed 3 bases, and the junction held 8 bases outside the gene matches. The length of the CDR3 is 15 residues. CDR3 in DNA: TGTGCCACTACCGGGACTAGCGGGAGTTACTACGAGCAGTACTTC. It is translated as CATTGTSGSYYEQYF.

The table lists this clonotype with a few counts. This chain connects TRBV9 to TRBJ2-5, with D possibly called TRBD1 or TRBD2 (6 bases each). Between the trimmed V and J ends, which lost 0 bases and 5 bases, there was a span of 14 bases. The CDR3 consists of 15 residues. Germline V gene data show CDR1 as SGDLS and CDR2 as YYNGEE. This CDR3 is CASSVVGGLVETQYF. The CDR3 nucleotides are TGTGCCAGCAGCGTAGTTGGGGGGCTGGTTGAGACCCAGTACTTC.

The V and J genes are TRBV29-1 and TRBJ2-1, with 7 bases that match TRBD2. The DNA end lines up better with TRBJ2-7; the J call may be wrong. The CDR3 is 16 amino acids. Germline-derived CDR1 and CDR2 are SQVTM and ANQGSEA. CDR3 sequence: CSVVYPAGSSYNEQYF. The CDR3 region has the DNA TGCAGCGTTGTGTATCCAGCGGGGAGCTCCTACAATGAGCAGTACTTC.

This sequence joins TRBV20-1 and TRBJ1-1, with 9 bases that match TRBD1. Germline values: CDR1 DFQATT, CDR2 SNEGSKA (reference sequence). J lost 4 bases, V lost 5 bases, and 2 bases had no gene match. This CDR3 comprises 12 residues. The CDR3 bases are TGCAGTGCTCAGACAGGGGGCACTGAAGCTTTCTTT. This translates into CSAQTGGTEAFF.

V is TRBV7-2 and J is TRBJ2-4, with 11 bases matching TRBD2. The end of the DNA aligns better with TRBJ2-7, so the J call may be wrong. Per germline, CDR1 SGHTA and CDR2 FQGNSA. This CDR3 contains 15 residues. The CDR3 DNA reads as TGTGCCAGCAGCCAGATTACTAGCGGGAGTGGCGAGCAGTACTTC. Protein: CASSQITSGSGEQYF.

Turning to this clonotype: One junction end does not reproduce the germline sequence, and a read error may be involved. This chain joins TRBV20-1 and TRBJ1-1, with D possibly TRBD1 on 6 matching bases. The CDR3 totals 12 residues. Germline-derived CDR1 and CDR2 are DFQATT and SNEGSKA (reference sequence). The CDR3 DNA follows: TGCAGTACTAGGGGGGGGGACACTGAAGCTTTCTTT. Translation gives CSTRGGDTEAFF.

The chain joins TRBV6-2 or TRBV6-3 to TRBJ2-4; 9 nucleotides agree with TRBD2. The CDR3 loop spans 15 amino acids. Germline lookup yields CDR1 MNHEY and CDR2 SVGEGT. The trim removed 6 bases at V and 8 bases at J, leaving 11 bases unmatched. The CDR3 here is CASRQYSGRTDIQYF. The CDR3 DNA reads as TGTGCCAGCAGACAATATAGCGGGAGAACGGACATTCAGTACTTC.

V usage is TRBV5-1 and J usage is TRBJ2-5, with 7 bases that match TRBD1. CDR1 SGHRS and CDR2 YFSETQ come from the germline V gene. The CDR3 has 13 amino acids. V lost 4 bases, J lost 4 bases, and 4 bases stayed unmatched. The CDR3 nucleotides read TGCGCCAGCAGCGACAGGGTAACAGAGACCCAGTACTTC. Protein product: CASSDRVTETQYF.

This clonotype was seen a few times. V usage is TRBV5-5 and J usage is TRBJ1-2; no clear D. The CDR3 covers 12 residues. From germline, CDR1 is SGHKS and CDR2 YYEKEE (reference sequence). V lost 4 bases to trimming and J lost 8 bases, with 12 bases between them. The CDR3 coding sequence is TGTGCCAGCAGCCCCGACTTGTGGGGCTACACCTTC. Protein product: CASSPDLWGYTF. Combining the CDR3 with reference TRBV5-5 and TRBJ1-2 gives the whole variable domain DAGVTQSPTHLIKTRGQQVTLRCSPISGHKSVSWYQQVLGQGPQFIFQYYEKEERGRGNFPDRFSARQFPNYSSELNVNALLLGDSALYLCASSPDLWGYTFGSGTRLTVV.

This chain connects TRBV20-1 to TRBJ1-4, with a weak D call TRBD1 (5 bases). Germline CDR1 and CDR2: DFQATT and SNEGSKA (reference sequence). V lost 6 bases, J lost 7 bases, and 18 bases lay in between. CDR3 length equals 14 residues. CDR3 DNA: TGCAGTGCATCACCGGGACCCCCCGGTGAAAAACTGTTTTTT. Protein sequence: CSASPGPPGEKLFF.

The chain couples TRBV20-1 to TRBJ2-5, with a tentative D call TRBD1 (7 bases). Deletions cut 1 base from V and 5 bases from J, with 14 bases between. Looked up from germline, CDR1 is DFQATT and CDR2 is SNEGSKA (reference sequence). This CDR3 spans 14 amino acids. The CDR3 DNA reads as TGCAGTGCTAGAGCGATACAGGGGAGGGAGACCCAGTACTTC. This gives the protein CSARAIQGRETQYF.